The 22 T cell receptor beta chains given below trace back to one sample, sequenced in a study of CXCR3-negative and CXCR3-positive naive CD8 T cells. Which antigens these TCRs recognize remains unknown. Preparation of TRB cDNA libraries relied on 5' RACE carrying UMI labels. Each CDR3 protein gets one entry in TCRdb, which reprocessed the 5' RACE reads and gives no DNA. This sample's table has roughly 140,000 distinct CDR3 sequences. Study outcomes and limitations: CXCR3-expressing naive cells carried TRB CDR3s more hydrophobic than those of CXCR3-negative naive cells.

The specimen was naive CXCR3+ CD8+ T cells from blood. Subset: CD45RO-CCR7+CD27+CD95- naive CD8+ T cells expressing CXCR3 (TNR3+). The origin of the receptors is a human donor in good health. Some clones in this sample may be carry-over from other donors' samples.

CDR3: CASSSTGGEEQFF. This chain links TRBV5-1 with TRBJ2-1; TCRdb's D call of TRBD1 is untestable without DNA. From germline, CDR1 is SGHRS and CDR2 YFSETQ. The CDR3 spans 13 residues.

The CDR3 sequence: CASSEGGLVYEQYF. This chain joins TRBV10-1 and TRBJ2-7; there is no DNA to check the TCRdb D call of TRBD2. The germline V gene encodes CDR1 WNHNN and CDR2 SYGVQD (reference sequence). This CDR3 has 14 residues.

The rearrangement uses TRBV10-3 and TRBJ2-1; TCRdb's D gene call, TRBD1, goes unchecked for lack of DNA. This CDR3 contains 17 residues. The germline gives CDR1 ENHRY, CDR2 SYGVKD. CDR3 loop: CAISESIAPGAYNEQFF.

This chain uses TRBV15 with TRBJ1-2. This CDR3 spans 13 amino acids. The germline V gene has CDR1 LNHNV and CDR2 YYDKDF (reference sequence). The CDR3 here is CATSRDRADGYTF.

The chain carries TRBV5-6 and TRBJ2-1. Per germline, CDR1 SGHDT and CDR2 YYEEEE. The CDR3 runs to 13 residues. CDR3 sequence: CASSLDNILEQFF. Looking up the rest from reference TRBV5-6 and TRBJ2-1 gives the full variable domain: DAGVTQSPTHLIKTRGQQVTLRCSPKSGHDTVSWYQQALGQGPQFIFQYYEEEERQRGNFPDRFSGHQFPNYSSELNVNALLLGDSALYLCASSLDNILEQFFGPGTRLTVL.

This sequence joins TRBV6-2 or TRBV6-3 and TRBJ1-1. The CDR3 contains 17 residues. Per the germline V gene, CDR1 is MNHEY and CDR2 is SVGEGT. The CDR3 loop is CASSYSKGWPQVPEAFF.

The V and J genes are TRBV21-1 and TRBJ1-5. TRBV21-1 is annotated as a pseudogene. This CDR3 comprises 16 residues. The CDR3 region is CASSNKGSLGTEPQHF.

J is TRBJ2-7 and V is TRBV7-9; there is no DNA to check the TCRdb D call of TRBD1. The CDR3 has 15 residues. Germline loops: CDR1 SEHNR, CDR2 FQNEAQ (reference sequence). The CDR3 here is CASSSEGQGTYEQYF.

The rearrangement links TRBV6-6 to TRBJ2-1; TCRdb picks TRBD2, but there is no DNA to check that call. CDR1 and CDR2 from the germline V gene are MNHNY and SVGAGI (reference sequence). This CDR3 is 16 amino acids long. The CDR3 reads CASSYTPEAAGNEQFF.

V usage is TRBV12-3 or TRBV12-4 and J usage is TRBJ2-7; with no DNA, the TCRdb D assignment of TRBD1 cannot be verified. This CDR3 has 14 residues. CDR3 protein: CASSLVLGDYEQYF.

The chain carries TRBV7-2 and TRBJ1-1. The CDR3 has 15 residues. Germline V gene data show CDR1 as SGHTA and CDR2 as FQGNSA. The CDR3 is CASSLERGWNTEAFF.

V and J are TRBV29-1 and TRBJ1-2; absent DNA, TCRdb's TRBD1 call cannot be checked. Germline V gene sequence: CDR1 SQVTM, CDR2 ANQGSEA. The CDR3 spans 14 residues. CDR3 sequence: CSVDVGQGSYGYTF.

The J gene is TRBJ2-7, the V gene TRBV12-3 or TRBV12-4; without DNA, the TCRdb call of TRBD2 cannot be checked. The CDR3 sequence is 16 residues long. The CDR3 sequence is CASSSRPGLVAYEQYF.

V gene TRBV6-2 or TRBV6-3 combines with J gene TRBJ2-7. The CDR3 covers 14 residues. Germline-derived CDR1 and CDR2 are MNHEY and SVGEGT. CDR3 in amino acids: CASSYQTELGEQYF.

This chain joins TRBV27 and TRBJ2-5; TCRdb picks TRBD2, but there is no DNA to check that call. The CDR3 totals 16 residues. Germline V lookup: CDR1 MNHEY, CDR2 SMNVEV (reference sequence). The CDR3 reads CASSLNREGPRETQYF.

The chain uses TRBV9 and TRBJ2-7. Per germline, CDR1 SGDLS and CDR2 YYNGEE. This CDR3 is 14 amino acids long. The CDR3 loop is CASSVSGGSYEQYF.

The V call is TRBV27, the J call TRBJ2-2; the TCRdb call, TRBD2, lacks DNA for checking. CDR3 length: 17 amino acids. Per germline, CDR1 MNHEY and CDR2 SMNVEV (reference sequence). This CDR3 is CASLTQRGAANTGELFF.

The CDR3 loop is CASPGDPTGLAFGTDTQYF. This rearrangement joins TRBV7-9 to TRBJ2-3; the TCRdb D gene call, TRBD2, has no DNA to confirm it. CDR3 length: 19 residues. Germline V gene lookup returns CDR1 SEHNR and CDR2 FQNEAQ (reference sequence). Based on the CDR3 plus reference TRBV7-9 and TRBJ2-3, the full variable domain is DTGVSQNPRHKITKRGQNVTFRCDPISEHNRLYWYRQTLGQGPEFLTYFQNEAQLEKSRLLSDRFSAERPKGSFSTLEIQRTEQGDSAMYLCASPGDPTGLAFGTDTQYFGPGTRLTVL.

The chain uses TRBV28 and TRBJ2-7; the TCRdb D gene call, TRBD1, has no DNA to confirm it. The CDR3 contains 15 residues. CDR1 and CDR2 (germline): MDHEN, SYDVKM. CDR3 sequence reads: CASSFGGQGMYEQYF.

The chain combines TRBV11-2 with TRBJ2-7; TCRdb designates TRBD1, a call that cannot be tested without DNA. CDR3 length: 16 amino acids. CDR1 is SGHAT and CDR2 is FQNNGV in the germline V gene. CDR3 in amino acids: CASSPRGGGTLYEQYF.

The V gene is TRBV6-4, the J gene TRBJ2-7. This CDR3 has 15 amino acids. Germline CDR1 is MRHNA and CDR2 is SNTAGT. The CDR3 here is CASSESNHWSYEQYF.

This sequence joins TRBV10-3 and TRBJ2-3; TCRdb calls TRBD2, which cannot be checked without DNA. Germline V gene lookup returns CDR1 ENHRY and CDR2 SYGVKD. The CDR3 loop spans 17 amino acids. CDR3 protein: CAISESRAAIYTDTQYF.